This TCR beta chain is from a study of shared clonotypes between healthy human individuals. General study points: Naive subsets, compared against memory subsets, generally had larger estimated richness values. Non-shared clonotypes showed lower generation probabilities than clonotypes common to all four donors.

The trim removed 4 bases at V and 8 bases at J, leaving 8 bases unmatched. The CDR3 consists of 14 residues. Germline assignment: CDR1 LGHNA and CDR2 YNFKEQ. Concerning this clone: Its target is not known.

Some clones are missing from TCRdb's copy, which holds only in-frame ones; the method was immunoSEQ multiplex PCR. The table lists around 2.5 million clones, under 95% of them singletons. Healthy HIV-negative adults with no recent acute infections or vaccinations were recruited as donors. The chain links TRBV4-2 to TRBJ2-1; 7 nucleotides line up with TRBD2. This receptor was obtained from a man aged 18 to 35 in good health. Some clones in this sample may be carry-over from other donors' samples. The sample taken for sequencing was naive CD4+ T cells from PBMCs. The subset: CD45RA+ positively selected. The CDR3 DNA follows: TGTGCCAGCAGCCTCGGCAGCGGGACCGATGAGCAGTTCTTC. Residues: CASSLGSGTDEQFF.